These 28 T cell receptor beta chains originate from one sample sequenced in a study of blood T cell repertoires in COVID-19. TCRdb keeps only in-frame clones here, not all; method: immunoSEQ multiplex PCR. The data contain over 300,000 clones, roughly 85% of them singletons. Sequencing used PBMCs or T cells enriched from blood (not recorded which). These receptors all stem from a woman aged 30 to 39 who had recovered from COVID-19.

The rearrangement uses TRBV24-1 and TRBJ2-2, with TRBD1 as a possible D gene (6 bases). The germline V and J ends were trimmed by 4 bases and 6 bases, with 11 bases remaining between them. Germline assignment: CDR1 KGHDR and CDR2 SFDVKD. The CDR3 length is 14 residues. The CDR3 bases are TGTGCCACCAGTGACCCACAGGGTCCCGGGGAGCTGTTTTTT. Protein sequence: CATSDPQGPGELFF.

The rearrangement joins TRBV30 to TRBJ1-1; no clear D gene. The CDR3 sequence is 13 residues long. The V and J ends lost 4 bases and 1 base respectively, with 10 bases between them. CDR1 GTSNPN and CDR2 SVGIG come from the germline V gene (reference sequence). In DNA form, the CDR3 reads TGTGCCTGGAATCCCGGGTCGAACACTGAAGCTTTCTTT. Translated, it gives CAWNPGSNTEAFF.

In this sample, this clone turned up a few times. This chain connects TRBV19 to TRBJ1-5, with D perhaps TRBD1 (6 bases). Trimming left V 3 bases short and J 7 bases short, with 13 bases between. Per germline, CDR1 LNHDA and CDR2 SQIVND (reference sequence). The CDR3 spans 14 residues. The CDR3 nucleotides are TGTGCCAGTAGTATCGGGCCTGGGGGCCAGCCCCAGCATTTT. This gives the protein CASSIGPGGQPQHF.

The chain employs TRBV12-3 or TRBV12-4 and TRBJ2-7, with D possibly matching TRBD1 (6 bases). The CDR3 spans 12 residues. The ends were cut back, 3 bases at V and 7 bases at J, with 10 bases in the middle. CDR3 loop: CASSFRGREQYF. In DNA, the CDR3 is TGTGCCAGCAGTTTCAGGGGACGGGAGCAGTACTTC.

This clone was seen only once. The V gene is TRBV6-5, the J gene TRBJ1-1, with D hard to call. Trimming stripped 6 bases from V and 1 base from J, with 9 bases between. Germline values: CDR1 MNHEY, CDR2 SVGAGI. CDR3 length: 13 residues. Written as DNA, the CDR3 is TGTGCCAGCAGACTCACTTGGAACACTGAAGCTTTCTTT. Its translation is CASRLTWNTEAFF.

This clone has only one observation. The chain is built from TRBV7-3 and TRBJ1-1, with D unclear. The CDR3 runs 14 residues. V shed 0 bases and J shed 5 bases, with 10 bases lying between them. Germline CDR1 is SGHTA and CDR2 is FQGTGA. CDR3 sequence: CASSLTLAPTEAFF. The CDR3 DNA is TGTGCCAGCAGCTTAACGTTGGCCCCGACTGAAGCTTTCTTT. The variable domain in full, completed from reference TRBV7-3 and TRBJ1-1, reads GAGVSQTPSNKVTEKGKYVELRCDPISGHTALYWYRQSLGQGPEFLIYFQGTGAADDSGLPNDRFFAVRPEGSVSTLKIQRTERGDSAVYLCASSLTLAPTEAFFGQGTRLTVV.

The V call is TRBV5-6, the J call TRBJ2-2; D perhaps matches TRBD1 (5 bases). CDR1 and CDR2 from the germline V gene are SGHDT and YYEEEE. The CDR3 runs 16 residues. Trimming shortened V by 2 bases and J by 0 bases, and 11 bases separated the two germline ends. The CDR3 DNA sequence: TGTGCCAGCAGCTTTCGTGGACACGCGAACACCGGGGAGCTGTTTTTT. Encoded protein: CASSFRGHANTGELFF.

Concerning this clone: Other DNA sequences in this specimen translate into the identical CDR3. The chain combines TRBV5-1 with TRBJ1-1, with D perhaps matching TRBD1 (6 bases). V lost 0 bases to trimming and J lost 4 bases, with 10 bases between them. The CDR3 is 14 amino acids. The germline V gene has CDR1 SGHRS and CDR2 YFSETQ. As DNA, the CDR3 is TGCGCCAGCAGCTTGGACAGGGCTCTCACTGAAGCTTTCTTT. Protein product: CASSLDRALTEAFF.

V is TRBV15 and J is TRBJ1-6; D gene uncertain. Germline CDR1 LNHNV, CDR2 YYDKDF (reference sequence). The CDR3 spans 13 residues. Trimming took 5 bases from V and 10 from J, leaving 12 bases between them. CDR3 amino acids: CATSWFRGSPLHF. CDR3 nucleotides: TGTGCCACCAGCTGGTTTAGAGGGTCACCCCTCCACTTT.

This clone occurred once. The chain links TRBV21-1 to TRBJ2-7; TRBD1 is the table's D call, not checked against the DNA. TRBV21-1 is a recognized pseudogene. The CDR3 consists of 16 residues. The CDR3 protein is CASSSTLGRRVCEQYF. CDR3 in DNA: TGTGCCAGCAGTTCGACATTGGGGCGTAGGGTGTGCGAGCAGTACTTC.

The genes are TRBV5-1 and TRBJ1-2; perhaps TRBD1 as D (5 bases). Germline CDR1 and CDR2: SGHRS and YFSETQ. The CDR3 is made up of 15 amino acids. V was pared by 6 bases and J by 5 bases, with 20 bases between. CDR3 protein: CASTLVGPPDYGYTF. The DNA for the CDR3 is TGCGCCAGCACCCTCGTGGGGCCACCAGATTATGGCTACACCTTC.

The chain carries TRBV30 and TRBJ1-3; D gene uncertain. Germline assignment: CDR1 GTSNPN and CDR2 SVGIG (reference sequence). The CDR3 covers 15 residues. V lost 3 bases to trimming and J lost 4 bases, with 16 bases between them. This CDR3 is CAWSDTSGSGNTIYF. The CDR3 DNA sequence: TGTGCCTGGAGCGATACCTCGGGGAGCGGAAACACCATATATTTT.

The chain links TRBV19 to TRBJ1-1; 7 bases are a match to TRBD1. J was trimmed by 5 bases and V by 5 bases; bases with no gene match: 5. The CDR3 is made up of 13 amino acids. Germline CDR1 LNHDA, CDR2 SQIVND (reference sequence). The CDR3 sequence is CASSQGVGTEAFF. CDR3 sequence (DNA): TGTGCCAGTAGTCAGGGGGTCGGTACTGAAGCTTTCTTT. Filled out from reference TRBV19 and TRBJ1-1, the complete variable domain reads DGGITQSPKYLFRKEGQNVTLSCEQNLNHDAMYWYRQDPGQGLRLIYYSQIVNDFQKGDIAEGYSVSREKKESFPLTVTSAQKNPTAFYLCASSQGVGTEAFFGQGTRLTVV.

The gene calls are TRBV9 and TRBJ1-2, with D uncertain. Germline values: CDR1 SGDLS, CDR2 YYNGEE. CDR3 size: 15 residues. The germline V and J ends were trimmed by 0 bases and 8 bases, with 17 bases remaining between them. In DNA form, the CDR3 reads TGTGCCAGCAGCGTAGCCCTTAACATCCGCAACGGCTACACCTTC. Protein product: CASSVALNIRNGYTF.

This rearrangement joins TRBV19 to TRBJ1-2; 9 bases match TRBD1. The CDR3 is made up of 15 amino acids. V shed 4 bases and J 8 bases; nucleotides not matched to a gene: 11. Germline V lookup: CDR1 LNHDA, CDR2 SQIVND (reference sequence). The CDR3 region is CASSSKSTGGQGYTF. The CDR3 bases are TGTGCCAGTAGTAGCAAATCGACAGGGGGACAAGGCTACACCTTC.

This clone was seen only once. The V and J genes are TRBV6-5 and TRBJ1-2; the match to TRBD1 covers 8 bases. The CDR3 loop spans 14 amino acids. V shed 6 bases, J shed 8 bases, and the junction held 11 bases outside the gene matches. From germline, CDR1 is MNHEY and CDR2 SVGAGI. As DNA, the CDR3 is TGTGCCAGCAGCGGGACAGGCCTAACTATGGGCTACACCTTC. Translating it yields CASSGTGLTMGYTF.

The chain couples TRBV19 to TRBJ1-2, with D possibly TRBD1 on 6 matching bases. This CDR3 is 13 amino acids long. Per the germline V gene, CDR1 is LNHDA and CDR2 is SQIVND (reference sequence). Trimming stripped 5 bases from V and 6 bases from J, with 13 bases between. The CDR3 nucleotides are TGTGCCAGTAGTCGGCAGGGGAGGGATGGCTACACCTTC. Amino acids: CASSRQGRDGYTF.

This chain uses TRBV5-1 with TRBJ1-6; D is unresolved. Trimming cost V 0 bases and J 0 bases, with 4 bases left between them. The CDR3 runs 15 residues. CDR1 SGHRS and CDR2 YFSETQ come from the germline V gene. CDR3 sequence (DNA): TGCGCCAGCAGCTTGGGGAGCTCCTATAATTCACCCCTCCACTTT. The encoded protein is CASSLGSSYNSPLHF.

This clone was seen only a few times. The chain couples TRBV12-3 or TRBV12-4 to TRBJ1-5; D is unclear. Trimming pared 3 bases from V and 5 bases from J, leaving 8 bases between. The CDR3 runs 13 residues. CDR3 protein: CASSLAFDQPQHF. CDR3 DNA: TGTGCCAGCAGTTTGGCATTTGATCAGCCCCAGCATTTT.

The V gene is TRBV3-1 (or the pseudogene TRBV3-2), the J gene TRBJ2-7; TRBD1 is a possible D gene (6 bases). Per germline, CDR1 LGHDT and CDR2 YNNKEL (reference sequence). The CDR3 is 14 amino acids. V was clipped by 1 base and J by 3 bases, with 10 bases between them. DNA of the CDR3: TGTGCCAGCAGCCAAGGGGACACCCGCTACGAGCAGTACTTC. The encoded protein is CASSQGDTRYEQYF.

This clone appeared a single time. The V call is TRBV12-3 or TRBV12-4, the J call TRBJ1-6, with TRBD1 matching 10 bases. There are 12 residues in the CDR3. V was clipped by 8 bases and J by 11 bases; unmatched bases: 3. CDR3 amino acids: CASGTGAAPLHF. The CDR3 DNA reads TGTGCCAGCGGGACAGGGGCGGCACCCCTCCACTTT.

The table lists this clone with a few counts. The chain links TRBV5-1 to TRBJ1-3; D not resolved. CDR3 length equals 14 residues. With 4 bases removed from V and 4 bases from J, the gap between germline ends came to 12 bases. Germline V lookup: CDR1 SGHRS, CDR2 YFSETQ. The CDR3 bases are TGCGCCAGCAGCGTCGGGGTAATCGGAAACACCATATATTTT. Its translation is CASSVGVIGNTIYF.

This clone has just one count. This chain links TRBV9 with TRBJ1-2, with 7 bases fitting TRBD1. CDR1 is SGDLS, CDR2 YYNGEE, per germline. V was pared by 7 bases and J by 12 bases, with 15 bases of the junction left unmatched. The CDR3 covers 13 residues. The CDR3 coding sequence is TGTGCCAGCGGACTAAGTGGGCAGGGGGGAAACACCTTC. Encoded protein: CASGLSGQGGNTF.

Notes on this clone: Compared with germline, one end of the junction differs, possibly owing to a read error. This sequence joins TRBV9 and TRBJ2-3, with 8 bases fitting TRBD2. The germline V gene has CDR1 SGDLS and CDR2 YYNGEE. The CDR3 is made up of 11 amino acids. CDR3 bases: TGTGCCAGCAGCTTAGGACTAGCATGGCATTTT. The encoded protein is CASSLGLAWHF.

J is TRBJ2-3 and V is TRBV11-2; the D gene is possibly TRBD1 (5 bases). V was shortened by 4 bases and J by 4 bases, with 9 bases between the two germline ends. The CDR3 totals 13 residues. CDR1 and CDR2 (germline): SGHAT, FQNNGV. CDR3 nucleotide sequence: TGTGCCAGCAGCTCCATACAGGCAGATACGCAGTATTTT. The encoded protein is CASSSIQADTQYF.

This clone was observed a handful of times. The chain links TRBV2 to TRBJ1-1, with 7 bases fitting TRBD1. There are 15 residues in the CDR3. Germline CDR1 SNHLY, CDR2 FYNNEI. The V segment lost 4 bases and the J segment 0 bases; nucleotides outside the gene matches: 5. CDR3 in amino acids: CASSGSGTVNTEAFF. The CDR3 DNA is TGTGCCAGCAGTGGCTCCGGGACAGTGAACACTGAAGCTTTCTTT.

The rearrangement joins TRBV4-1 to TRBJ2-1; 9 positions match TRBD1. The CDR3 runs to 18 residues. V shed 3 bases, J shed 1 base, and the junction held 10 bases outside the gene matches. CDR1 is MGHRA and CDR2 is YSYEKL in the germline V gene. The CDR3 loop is CASSHPLRGTGSYNEQFF. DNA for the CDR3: TGCGCCAGCAGCCATCCCCTGAGGGGGACAGGGTCCTACAATGAGCAGTTCTTC.

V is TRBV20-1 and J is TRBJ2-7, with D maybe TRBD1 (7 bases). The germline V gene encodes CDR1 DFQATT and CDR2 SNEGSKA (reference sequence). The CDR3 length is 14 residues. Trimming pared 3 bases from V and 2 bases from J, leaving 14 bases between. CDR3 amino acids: CSASVRGVPYEQYF. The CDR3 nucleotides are TGCAGTGCTAGTGTCAGGGGGGTCCCCTACGAGCAGTACTTC.